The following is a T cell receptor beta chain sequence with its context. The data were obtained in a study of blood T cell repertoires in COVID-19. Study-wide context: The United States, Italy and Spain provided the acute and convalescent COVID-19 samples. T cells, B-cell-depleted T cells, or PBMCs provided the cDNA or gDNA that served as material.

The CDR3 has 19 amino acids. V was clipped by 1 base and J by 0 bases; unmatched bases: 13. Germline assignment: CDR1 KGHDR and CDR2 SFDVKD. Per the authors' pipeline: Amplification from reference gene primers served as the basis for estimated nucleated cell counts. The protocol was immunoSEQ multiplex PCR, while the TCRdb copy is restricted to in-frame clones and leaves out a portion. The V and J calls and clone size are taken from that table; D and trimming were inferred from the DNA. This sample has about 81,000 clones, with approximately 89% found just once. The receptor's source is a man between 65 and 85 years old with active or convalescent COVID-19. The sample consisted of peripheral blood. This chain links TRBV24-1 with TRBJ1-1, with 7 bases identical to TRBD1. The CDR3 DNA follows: TGTGCCACCAGTGATTTAAGCAGGGACAGCACATTAATGAACACTGAAGCTTTCTTT. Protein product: CATSDLSRDSTLMNTEAFF.